Listed here are 32 T cell receptor beta chains from one sample, sequenced in a study of identifying expanded T cells in peripheral blood. Assay used: immunoSEQ multiplex PCR; TCRdb lists only in-frame clones, some missing. The sample contains approximately 100,000 clones, roughly 89% of which appear only once. The specimen sequenced was blood. All receptors derive from a person aged 18 to 75 in good health.

The genes are TRBV18 and TRBJ2-6; D gene uncertain. The germline gives CDR1 KGHSH, CDR2 LQKENI. V was cut by 4 bases and J by 2 bases, with 6 bases left in between. This CDR3 contains 14 residues. This chain's CDR3 is CASSQGTGANVLTF. DNA for the CDR3: TGTGCCAGCTCACAGGGTACTGGGGCCAACGTCCTGACTTTC.

V gene TRBV14 combines with J gene TRBJ2-1; D gene ambiguous. CDR1 is SGHDN, CDR2 FVKESK, per germline. The CDR3 contains 14 residues. Deletions cut 5 bases from V and 0 bases from J, with 8 bases between. The CDR3 here is CASSFISSYNEQFF. For the CDR3, the DNA is TGTGCCAGCAGCTTTATAAGCTCCTACAATGAGCAGTTCTTC.

V and J are TRBV7-9 and TRBJ2-2, with D possibly being TRBD1 (6 bases). The CDR3 sequence is 16 residues long. CDR1 SEHNR and CDR2 FQNEAQ come from the germline V gene (reference sequence). Trimming took 5 bases from V and 1 from J, leaving 14 bases between them. CDR3 coding DNA: TGTGCCAGCAGCGATCACCCACAGGGGAACACCGGGGAGCTGTTTTTT. This sequence encodes CASSDHPQGNTGELFF. Full variable domain (remainder filled in from reference TRBV7-9 and TRBJ2-2): DTGVSQNPRHKITKRGQNVTFRCDPISEHNRLYWYRQTLGQGPEFLTYFQNEAQLEKSRLLSDRFSAERPKGSFSTLEIQRTEQGDSAMYLCASSDHPQGNTGELFFGEGSRLTVL.

This chain connects TRBV7-2 to TRBJ1-4; the D gene is possibly TRBD1 (6 bases). CDR3 length: 16 residues. The V gene's germline CDR1 is SGHTA and CDR2 FQGNSA. V shed 1 base and J shed 7 bases, with 16 bases lying between them. The CDR3 coding sequence is TGTGCCAGCAGCTTAGGCCAAGGGGGGGCCATTGAAAAACTGTTTTTT. The encoded protein is CASSLGQGGAIEKLFF.

The rearrangement joins TRBV5-1 to TRBJ1-1, with 8 nucleotides matching TRBD1. CDR1 is SGHRS, CDR2 YFSETQ, per germline. V shed 2 bases, J shed 4 bases, and the junction held 7 bases outside the gene matches. The CDR3 length is 15 residues. The CDR3 sequence: CASSLLQGVGTEAFF. The CDR3 coding sequence is TGCGCCAGCAGCTTATTACAGGGGGTTGGCACTGAAGCTTTCTTT. Drawing the rest from reference TRBV5-1 and TRBJ1-1, the complete variable domain is KAGVTQTPRYLIKTRGQQVTLSCSPISGHRSVSWYQQTPGQGLQFLFEYFSETQRNKGNFPGRFSGRQFSNSRSEMNVSTLELGDSALYLCASSLLQGVGTEAFFGQGTRLTVV.

This clone was seen once. The gene calls are TRBV4-3 and TRBJ1-2; D possibly corresponds to TRBD1 (6 bases). The V end was cut by 0 bases, the J end by 2 bases, with 16 bases between. The germline V gene encodes CDR1 LGHNA and CDR2 YSLEER. The CDR3 totals 17 residues. DNA for the CDR3: TGCGCCAGCAGCCAAGACACTTCGACAGGACTGAACTATGGCTACACCTTC. This gives the protein CASSQDTSTGLNYGYTF.

The rearrangement joins TRBV27 to TRBJ2-7, with TRBD1 matching over 8 bases. Germline V CDR1 and CDR2: MNHEY, SMNVEV (reference sequence). The CDR3 runs to 17 residues. Unmatched junction bases numbered 17, after V lost 1 base and J lost 9 bases. CDR3 amino acids: CASSLLLGQGGSMAQYF. The CDR3 DNA is TGTGCCAGCAGTTTATTACTAGGACAGGGCGGATCGATGGCGCAGTACTTC.

V is TRBV7-8 and J is TRBJ1-2; 8 nucleotides align to TRBD1. With V trimmed by 5 bases and J by 4 bases, 3 bases remained unmatched. This CDR3 comprises 13 residues. The V gene's germline CDR1 is SGHVS and CDR2 FQNEAQ. CDR3 protein: CASSDRGGYGYTF. For the CDR3, the DNA is TGTGCCAGCAGCGACAGGGGCGGCTATGGCTACACCTTC.

V and J are TRBV12-5 and TRBJ2-3; 13 nucleotides line up with TRBD2. Trimming at V came to 2 bases and at J to 0 bases, leaving 17 bases not matched to a gene. The CDR3 spans 22 residues. Germline V gives CDR1 LGHNT, CDR2 FRNRAP. This CDR3 is CASGLKLTGTSGVYPSTDTQYF. As DNA, the CDR3 is TGTGCTAGTGGTTTGAAACTCACCGGGACTAGCGGGGTGTATCCTAGCACAGATACGCAGTATTTT.

The chain employs TRBV2 and TRBJ1-1; a possible D gene is TRBD1 (5 bases). Per germline, CDR1 SNHLY and CDR2 FYNNEI. V lost 4 bases to trimming and J lost 11 bases, with 17 bases between them. The CDR3 spans 13 residues. CDR3 residues: CASSGFPGLGAFF. The DNA for the CDR3 is TGTGCCAGCAGTGGTTTCCCGGGACTGGGGGCTTTCTTT.

This clone was seen once. The J gene is TRBJ1-2, the V gene TRBV10-3; perhaps TRBD1 as D (6 bases). The V gene lost 0 bases and the J gene lost 8 bases, with 13 bases spanning the gap. The germline CDR1 and CDR2 sequences are ENHRY and SYGVKD. The CDR3 is made up of 14 amino acids. The CDR3, as DNA: TGTGCCATCAGTGAGTCATGGGGGGCAAGCGGCTACACCTTC. Encoded protein: CAISESWGASGYTF.

This clone appeared a single time. The rearrangement uses TRBV4-3 and TRBJ2-1; D is unclear. V was cut by 1 base and J by 6 bases, with 13 bases left in between. CDR1 LGHNA and CDR2 YSLEER come from the germline V gene. CDR3 length equals 15 residues. The CDR3 DNA reads TGCGCCAGCAGCCAAGCGGACCTAAAGGGCAATGAGCAGTTCTTC. Amino acid sequence: CASSQADLKGNEQFF.

This chain uses TRBV7-9 with TRBJ1-4; no firm D call. V shed 5 bases and J shed 8 bases, with 18 bases lying between them. The CDR3 sequence is 15 residues long. CDR1 is SEHNR and CDR2 is FQNEAQ in the germline V gene (reference sequence). CDR3 coding DNA: TGTGCCAGCAGCCCCTCGGAAGGTTTCGGCGAAAAACTGTTTTTT. Its translation is CASSPSEGFGEKLFF. Based on the CDR3 plus reference TRBV7-9 and TRBJ1-4, the full variable domain is DTGVSQNPRHKITKRGQNVTFRCDPISEHNRLYWYRQTLGQGPEFLTYFQNEAQLEKSRLLSDRFSAERPKGSFSTLEIQRTEQGDSAMYLCASSPSEGFGEKLFFGSGTQLSVL.

The V and J genes are TRBV11-2 and TRBJ1-2; 7 bases fit TRBD1. V shed 4 bases and J 2 bases; nucleotides not matched to a gene: 10. Per germline, CDR1 SGHAT and CDR2 FQNNGV. The CDR3 has 16 amino acids. The CDR3 protein is CASSSVHRGPNYGYTF. CDR3 DNA sequence: TGTGCCAGCAGCTCCGTACACAGGGGCCCGAACTATGGCTACACCTTC.

The chain uses TRBV4-3 and TRBJ2-7, with TRBD1 as a possible D gene (5 bases). V lost 0 bases, J lost 3 bases, and 15 bases lay in between. This CDR3 is built from 16 residues. CDR1 is LGHNA and CDR2 is YSLEER in the germline V gene. The CDR3 sequence is CASSQDTLDSDYEQYF. DNA of the CDR3: TGCGCCAGCAGCCAAGACACCCTCGACAGTGACTACGAGCAGTACTTC.

V is TRBV14 and J is TRBJ1-1; D is uncertain. The germline V and J ends were trimmed by 4 bases and 4 bases, with 10 bases remaining between them. The CDR3 is made up of 13 amino acids. CDR1 and CDR2 (germline): SGHDN, FVKESK. The CDR3 DNA reads as TGTGCCAGCAGCCTATCGTTGGGCACTGAAGCTTTCTTT. This sequence encodes CASSLSLGTEAFF.

The rearrangement uses TRBV10-2 and TRBJ1-1; D gene ambiguous. The CDR3 spans 13 residues. Trimming took off 4 bases at V and 6 bases at J, with 12 bases between the two ends. Germline V gene sequence: CDR1 WSHSY, CDR2 SAAADI. Here the CDR3 reads CASSALRSAEAFF. The CDR3 nucleotides read TGCGCCAGCAGTGCTTTGAGGTCCGCTGAAGCTTTCTTT.

V usage is TRBV12-2 and J usage is TRBJ1-6; no check of the table's D call, TRBD1, against the DNA was made. TRBV12-2 is listed as a pseudogene. The CDR3 is made up of 21 amino acids. CDR3 sequence reads: CASRHPDITIRTGRRGSPLHF. The CDR3 region has the DNA TGTGCAAGTCGCCACCCGGATATTACAATACGGACAGGAAGGAGGGGATCACCCCTCCACTTT.

This clone has more than one count but fewer than ten. The chain carries TRBV7-9 and TRBJ2-7; D remains ambiguous. Germline assignment: CDR1 SEHNR and CDR2 FQNEAQ (reference sequence). There are 14 residues in the CDR3. V shed 0 bases and J shed 2 bases, with 8 bases lying between them. The CDR3 DNA is TGTGCCAGCAGCTTAGCGGGTAGAACCTACGAGCAGTACTTC. Translating it yields CASSLAGRTYEQYF.

The chain has TRBV5-1 and TRBJ2-3; weak D call: TRBD2 (5 bases). The germline V and J ends were trimmed by 6 bases and 7 bases, with 18 bases remaining between them. CDR3 length: 14 residues. Germline CDR1 SGHRS, CDR2 YFSETQ. In nucleotides, the CDR3 is TGCGCCAGCACGGCCGCCTGGGAGTCGAATACGCAGTATTTT. Translation gives CASTAAWESNTQYF.

The chain uses TRBV6-4 and TRBJ2-1; 14 bases align to TRBD2. V gave up 0 bases and J gave up 9 bases; unmatched junction bases: 1. This CDR3 is 15 amino acids long. From germline, CDR1 is MRHNA and CDR2 SNTAGT. CDR3 nucleotides: TGTGCCAGCAGTGACTCGACTAGCGGGGGGGCTGAGCAGTTCTTC. This codes for CASSDSTSGGAEQFF.

V gene TRBV6-5 combines with J gene TRBJ1-2; tentative D call: TRBD1 (6 bases). CDR3 size: 16 residues. Looked up from germline, CDR1 is MNHEY and CDR2 is SVGAGI. Trimming cost V 0 bases and J 0 bases, with 11 bases left between them. CDR3 in DNA: TGTGCCAGCAGTTACTCGAAGGACAGACCTAACTATGGCTACACCTTC. It encodes CASSYSKDRPNYGYTF.

The rearrangement joins TRBV6-5 to TRBJ1-1; D possibly corresponds to TRBD1 (6 bases). The CDR3 extends over 14 amino acids. The germline gives CDR1 MNHEY, CDR2 SVGAGI. V was shortened by 2 bases and J by 2 bases, with 9 bases between the two germline ends. In DNA, the CDR3 is TGTGCCAGCAGTTACGGGGGGCCCAACACTGAAGCTTTCTTT. Translated, it gives CASSYGGPNTEAFF.

This clone was seen only once. The CDR3, as DNA: TGTGCCAACCGGGACAGAGAAGAGACCCAGTACTTC. Translated: CANRDREETQYF. The chain recombines TRBV21-1 with TRBJ2-5; the table's D call of TRBD1 was not tested on the DNA. TRBV21-1 counts as a pseudogene. The CDR3 is 12 amino acids.

This clone is a singleton in its sample. V is TRBV30 and J is TRBJ2-5, with D perhaps TRBD1 or TRBD2 (5 bases each). CDR1 is GTSNPN, CDR2 SVGIG, per germline (reference sequence). CDR3 length: 14 amino acids. The V end was cut by 1 base, the J end by 9 bases, with 18 bases between. The CDR3 DNA reads TGTGCCTGGAGTGGGGGGACGGAGCGAGTGCCCCAGTACTTC. This sequence encodes CAWSGGTERVPQYF.

The chain employs TRBV15 and TRBJ2-3; D might be TRBD2 (5 bases). Per germline, CDR1 LNHNV and CDR2 YYDKDF (reference sequence). Deletions cut 3 bases from V and 1 base from J, with 17 bases between. This CDR3 has 17 residues. Here the CDR3 DNA reads TGTGCCACCAGCAGCGTGCGGAGGTCCATACGCACAGATACGCAGTATTTT. Translating it yields CATSSVRRSIRTDTQYF.

The chain is built from TRBV9 and TRBJ2-6; TRBD1 might be the D (6 bases). CDR3 size: 14 residues. With 0 bases removed from V and 8 bases from J, the gap between germline ends came to 9 bases. Germline-derived CDR1 and CDR2 are SGDLS and YYNGEE. The CDR3 protein is CASSVEGVSNVLTF. CDR3 bases: TGTGCCAGCAGCGTAGAGGGGGTGTCCAACGTCCTGACTTTC. Full variable domain (remainder filled in from reference TRBV9 and TRBJ2-6): DSGVTQTPKHLITATGQRVTLRCSPRSGDLSVYWYQQSLDQGLQFLIQYYNGEERAKGNILERFSAQQFPDLHSELNLSSLELGDSALYFCASSVEGVSNVLTFGAGSRLTVL.

V usage is TRBV5-8 and J usage is TRBJ1-2; TRBD1 matches 9 bases. Germline V gives CDR1 SGHTS, CDR2 YDEGEE. CDR3 length: 16 amino acids. J gave up 4 bases and V 5 bases, and 12 bases lay outside the gene matches. The CDR3 sequence: CASRPRTGATGYGYTF. In DNA form, the CDR3 reads TGTGCCAGCAGACCCCGGACAGGGGCGACGGGCTATGGCTACACCTTC.

The chain has TRBV29-1 and TRBJ1-2; D might be TRBD1 (5 bases). The CDR3 totals 13 residues. Germline values: CDR1 SQVTM, CDR2 ANQGSEA. Trimming took off 6 bases at V and 4 bases at J, with 15 bases between the two ends. The CDR3 sequence is CSVGSGEAYGYTF. The CDR3, as DNA: TGCAGCGTAGGGTCGGGGGAGGCCTATGGCTACACCTTC.

V gene TRBV28 combines with J gene TRBJ2-5, with a weak D call TRBD1 (6 bases). The CDR3 has 14 amino acids. The ends were cut back, 10 bases at V and 5 bases at J, with 20 bases in the middle. Germline-derived CDR1 and CDR2 are MDHEN and SYDVKM. The CDR3 nucleotides read TGTGCCACCACGCTTGTGCAGGGGTCGGAGACCCAGTACTTC. This sequence encodes CATTLVQGSETQYF.

The chain uses TRBV7-9 and TRBJ1-1; D is undetermined. The V end lost 1 base, the J end lost 0 bases, and 6 bases lay between the germline ends. The V gene's germline CDR1 is SEHNR and CDR2 FQNEAQ (reference sequence). The CDR3 runs 14 residues. The CDR3 reads CASSLVFLNTEAFF. CDR3 in DNA: TGTGCCAGCAGCTTAGTATTCCTGAACACTGAAGCTTTCTTT.

This clone came up once. The genes are TRBV4-3 and TRBJ1-2; D unresolved. Germline V gene sequence: CDR1 LGHNA, CDR2 YSLEER. Trimming took off 0 bases at V and 7 bases at J, with 24 bases between the two ends. The CDR3 runs to 18 residues. This CDR3 reads CASSQEVGGHKIGLGYTF. The CDR3 DNA sequence: TGCGCCAGCAGCCAAGAAGTAGGAGGTCACAAAATCGGGCTTGGCTACACCTTC.